Only one count was recorded for the clone carrying this TCR beta chain. Its antigen is still unknown. This sample is drawn from a study of T cell repertoires in cytomegalovirus infection. Study-wide results and limits: Summed frequency of shared TCR beta families picked out CMV carriers who also had the relevant HLA.

TCRdb recomputed calls from the reads with MiXCR, one row per CDR3 protein. The sample carries about 570,000 distinct CDR3 sequences, roughly 42% recorded once. The CDR3 extends over 15 amino acids. With 4 bases removed from V and 5 bases from J, the gap between germline ends came to 16 bases. Germline CDR1 is SEHNR and CDR2 is FQNEAQ (reference sequence). This receptor was taken from a human donor in good health (CMV status not recorded). Some clones in this sample may be carry-over from other donors' samples. This chain links TRBV7-9 with TRBJ2-3; D is possibly TRBD1 or TRBD2 (5 bases each). The sample consisted of cultured PBMCs, taken from culture after CMV antigen stimulation. The CDR3: CASSSRDPGLDTQYF. CDR3 bases: TGTGCCAGCAGCTCCCGGGACCCGGGGTTAGATACGCAGTATTTT.